This record looks at one T cell receptor (beta chain) sequence and its context. As yet, its antigen is unknown. A process of 5'RACE template switching, which added a universal primer site and UMIs, was used to make TCR cDNA. TCRdb ran MiXCR on the 5' RACE reads and lists one entry per CDR3 protein. Counted here are about 330,000 distinct CDR3 sequences, roughly 4.3% occurring once; the ten biggest clones make up 20% to 25%. The source of the sample is a study of T cells after yellow fever vaccination. General study results and limits: Among all clonotypes, a small share was observed in both CD4 and CD8 compartments. Most primary-vaccination clones recurred post-booster (roughly 96% CD4, about 90% CD8).

The germline V gene has CDR1 LGHDT and CDR2 YNNKEL (reference sequence). The trim removed 0 bases at V and 7 bases at J, leaving 11 bases unmatched. The CDR3 contains 16 residues. The material sequenced was PBMCs, taken 5 days after the yellow fever booster vaccination. The TCR comes from a man between 18 and 35 years old who received the YFV17D yellow fever vaccine. The V call is TRBV3-1, the J call TRBJ2-5; TRBD2 matches 7 bases. The CDR3 protein is CASSQEEAGLSGTQYF. In nucleotides, the CDR3 is TGTGCCAGCAGCCAAGAGGAAGCGGGACTTTCGGGGACCCAGTACTTC.